This T cell receptor (beta chain) was sequenced for a study of T cell clones after liver transplantation. Study information: As an antigen-independent comparator, third-party-reactive TCRbeta sequences came from pre-transplant mixed lymphocyte reactions.

The repertoire was sequenced with immunoSEQ multiplex PCR; TCRdb's copy has only in-frame clones and lacks some. The sample has 55,000 to 80,000 clones, 90% seen once. CDR3 size: 11 residues. Trimming removed 11 bases at V and 7 bases at J, with 13 bases between. From germline, CDR1 is SNHLY and CDR2 FYNNEI. This sequence originates from a human donor who received a liver transplant. Sample: CD4+ T cells from blood, taken before liver transplant. V is TRBV2 and J is TRBJ2-3; D ambiguous. CDR3 nucleotide sequence: TGTGCCGGGTCAAACGGGTATACGCAGTATTTT. It encodes CAGSNGYTQYF. The full variable domain, in which reference TRBV2 and TRBJ2-3 provide the parts outside the CDR3, is EPEVTQTPSHQVTQMGQEVILRCVPISNHLYFYWYRQILGQKVEFLVSFYNNEISEKSEIFDDQFSVERPDGSNFTLKIRSTKLEDSAMYFCAGSNGYTQYFGPGTRLTVL.